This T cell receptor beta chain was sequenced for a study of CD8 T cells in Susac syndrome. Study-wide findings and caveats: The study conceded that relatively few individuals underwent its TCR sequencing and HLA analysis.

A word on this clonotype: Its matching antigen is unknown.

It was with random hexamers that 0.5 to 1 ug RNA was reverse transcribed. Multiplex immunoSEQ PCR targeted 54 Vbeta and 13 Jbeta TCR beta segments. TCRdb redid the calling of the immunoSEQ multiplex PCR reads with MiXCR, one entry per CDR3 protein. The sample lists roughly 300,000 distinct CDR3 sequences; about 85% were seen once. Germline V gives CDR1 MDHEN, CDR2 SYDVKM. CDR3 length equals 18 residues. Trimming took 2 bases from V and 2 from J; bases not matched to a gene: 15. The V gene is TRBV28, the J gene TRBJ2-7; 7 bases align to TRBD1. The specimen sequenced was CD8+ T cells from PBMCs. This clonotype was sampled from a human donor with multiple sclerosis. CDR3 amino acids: CASSLDRVGLAEPYEQYF. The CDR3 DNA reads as TGTGCCAGCAGTTTAGACAGGGTAGGGCTAGCCGAGCCCTACGAGCAGTACTTC. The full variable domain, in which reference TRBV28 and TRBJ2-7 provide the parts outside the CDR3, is DVKVTQSSRYLVKRTGEKVFLECVQDMDHENMFWYRQDPGLGLRLIYFSYDVKMKEKGDIPEGYSVSREKKERFSLILESASTNQTSMYLCASSLDRVGLAEPYEQYFGPGTRLTVT.